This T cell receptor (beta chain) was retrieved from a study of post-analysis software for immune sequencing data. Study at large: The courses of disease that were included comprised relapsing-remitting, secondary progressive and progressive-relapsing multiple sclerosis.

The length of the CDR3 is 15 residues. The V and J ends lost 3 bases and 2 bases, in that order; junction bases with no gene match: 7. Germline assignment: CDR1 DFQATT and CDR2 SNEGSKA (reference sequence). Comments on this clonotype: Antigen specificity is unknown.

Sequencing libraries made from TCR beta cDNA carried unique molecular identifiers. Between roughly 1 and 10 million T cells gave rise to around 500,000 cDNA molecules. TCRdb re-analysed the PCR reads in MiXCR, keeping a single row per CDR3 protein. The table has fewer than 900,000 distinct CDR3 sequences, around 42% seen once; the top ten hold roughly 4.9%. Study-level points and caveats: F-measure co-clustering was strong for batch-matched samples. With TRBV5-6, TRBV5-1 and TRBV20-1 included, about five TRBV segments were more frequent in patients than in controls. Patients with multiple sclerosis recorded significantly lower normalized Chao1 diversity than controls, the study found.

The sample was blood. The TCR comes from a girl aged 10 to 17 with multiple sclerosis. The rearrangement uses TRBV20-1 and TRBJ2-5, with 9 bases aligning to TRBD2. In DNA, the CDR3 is TGCAGTGCTAGGAACGCTAGCGGGGATCAAGAGACCCAGTACTTC. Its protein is CSARNASGDQETQYF.